Listed below are T cell receptor beta chains from one sample, sequenced in a study of T-cell reconstitution after alpha-beta-depleted transplantation in children. TCRdb ran MiXCR on the PCR reads and lists one entry per CDR3 protein. The sample includes about 580,000 distinct CDR3 sequences, more than 20% of them seen just once. The sample was PBMCs, taken before TCRalphabeta/CD19-depleted stem cell transplant. Receptors originate from a boy under three years old with Wiskott-Aldrich syndrome, due to receive a stem cell transplant. Each CDR3 is given with its conserved first and last residue. A D gene is named only where the DNA matches it firmly. Clone size, where shown, is once, few, many, or a class for clones that have expanded.

j_call	v_call	d_call	clone_size	cdr3_aa	cdr3_nt
TRBJ2-7	TRBV6-1	TRBD1	-	CASSQLMGDRSYEQYF	TGTGCCAGCAGTCAGCTCATGGGGGACAGGTCCTACGAGCAGTACTTC
TRBJ2-2	TRBV6-2/TRBV6-3	-	-	CASSYIITGELFF	TGTGCCAGCAGTTACATTATTACCGGGGAGCTGTTTTTT
TRBJ2-7	TRBV10-3	TRBD2	few	CAISPLAGSSYEQYF	TGTGCCATCAGTCCCCTAGCGGGATCCTCCTACGAGCAGTACTTC
TRBJ2-1	TRBV18	-	-	CASSHIHGEQFF	TGTGCCAGCTCACACATCCACGGTGAGCAGTTCTTC
TRBJ2-1	TRBV4-1	-	-	CASSQVWAGNSYNEQFF	TGCGCCAGCAGCCAAGTGTGGGCAGGGAATTCCTACAATGAGCAGTTCTTC
TRBJ2-2	TRBV20-1	-	-	CSARALGGTGEPFF	TGCAGTGCTAGAGCTTTGGGTGGAACCGGGGAGCCGTTTTTT
TRBJ2-7	TRBV2	-	-	CASWSSSSYEQYF	TGTGCCAGCTGGTCCAGTAGCTCCTACGAGCAGTACTTC
TRBJ2-1	TRBV9	-	few	CASSLLADHNEQFF	TGTGCCAGCAGCTTATTAGCGGACCACAATGAGCAGTTCTTC
TRBJ2-5	TRBV24-1	-	few	CATRAPGSSETQYF	TGTGCCACTCGGGCCCCAGGGAGTTCAGAGACCCAGTACTTC
TRBJ1-6	TRBV10-3	-	-	CAISASGGVVSPLHF	TGTGCCATCAGTGCTTCGGGGGGCGTCGTTTCACCCCTCCACTTT
TRBJ1-2	TRBV5-1	-	many	CASSERTGDYGYTF	TGCGCCAGCAGCGAGCGGACGGGGGACTATGGCTACACCTTC
TRBJ1-1	TRBV29-1	-	-	CSVDRVETEAFF	TGCAGCGTTGACAGGGTAGAAACTGAAGCTTTCTTT
TRBJ2-7	TRBV7-2	TRBD2	few	CASSLSGIEQYF	TGTGCCAGCAGCCTTAGCGGGATCGAGCAGTACTTC
TRBJ2-7	TRBV6-1	TRBD1	few	CASSQGGGTGVYEQYF	TGTGCCAGCAGCCAAGGCGGAGGGACAGGGGTCTACGAGCAGTACTTC
TRBJ1-1	TRBV24-1	-	once	CATSDIRGEAFF	TGTGCCACCAGTGATATTCGGGGGGAAGCTTTCTTT
TRBJ2-5	TRBV29-1	-	few	CSVESGIETQYF	TGCAGCGTTGAATCGGGGATAGAGACCCAGTACTTC
TRBJ2-1	TRBV30	-	-	CAWSVFGASDSYNEQFF	TGTGCCTGGAGTGTATTTGGGGCTAGCGACTCCTACAATGAGCAGTTCTTC
TRBJ1-5	TRBV11-2	TRBD1	-	CASSLFGTANQPQHF	TGTGCCAGCAGCTTATTTGGGACAGCGAATCAGCCCCAGCATTTT
TRBJ1-3	TRBV5-1	-	-	CATSLYQVPGPNTIYF	TGCGCCACCAGCTTGTATCAGGTTCCGGGCCCAAACACCATATATTTT
TRBJ2-1	TRBV5-1	TRBD2	few	CASSLDPLAGERDEQFF	TGCGCCAGCAGCTTGGACCCTCTAGCGGGAGAACGGGATGAGCAGTTCTTC
TRBJ2-3	TRBV20-1	TRBD2	-	CSASKAPGLEEADTQYF	TGCAGTGCTAGCAAGGCCCCGGGACTAGAGGAGGCAGATACGCAGTATTTT
TRBJ2-1	TRBV3-1	-	-	CASSQDQRDEQFF	TGTGCCAGCAGCCAAGATCAGCGGGATGAGCAGTTCTTC